The T cell receptor (beta chain) under discussion was sequenced for a study of blood T cell repertoires in COVID-19 (dated by TCRdb to 2020 to 2022). General notes on the study: Samples from collaborators originated in the United States, Italy and Spain and spanned both the acute and convalescent phases of COVID-19. The material from the prospective study consisted of cDNA or gDNA derived from T cells, B-cell-depleted T cells, or PBMCs. Deeply sampled blood TCRbeta repertoires from subjects exposed to, actively infected with, or recovered from COVID-19 were included in the dataset. The repertoires were released in a freely available public database meant as a resource for research on the immune response to SARS-CoV-2. Samples came from the ongoing ImmuneRACE study (first 160 participants) plus 1,254 subjects from 6 global collaborators. A de-identified subject ID, COVID-19 status, age in years and sex were almost always included in the sample metadata. HLA class I and class II types, where available, came from metadata supplied by the sample provider rather than from assay-based typing.

Summary of the overall study and its limitations: How much clinical and demographic metadata was included differed by source and by participant, and the metadata was provided uncurated.

About this clone: Its antigen remains unidentified. No clone much larger than this one lies a single base away; base qualities are absent.

TCRbeta CDR3 regions were amplified from genomic DNA by means of the immunoSEQ Assay, a bias-controlled multiplex PCR. Turning to the authors' computational methods: Nucleated cell counts per sample were estimated from amplification of reference gene primers within the assay. To quantify the absolute abundance of each unique TCRbeta CDR3 rearrangement, sequence reads were collapsed and filtered. For each sample, productive Simpson clonality was calculated as the square root of Simpson's diversity index across productive rearrangements. TCRdb re-hosts the immuneACCESS table, in-frame sequences only. Its copies lack some clones; in the studies checked, an unresolved V gene accounts for under half of them, and the cause for the rest is not known. The V and J calls and clone size are taken from that table; D and trimming were inferred from the DNA. For this sample there are about 300,000 clones; roughly 90% appear just once. The top ten clonotypes cover nearly 6.5% of the sample.

Samples from volunteer blood donors who had recovered from COVID-19 were contributed by a second Seattle source. Collaborating institutions collected whole blood in K2EDTA tubes following their own protocols. Collaborator samples were shipped for TCRbeta analysis as frozen whole blood, isolated PBMCs, or DNA extracted from either sample type. The material sequenced was peripheral blood. The TCR sequence derives from a man aged 18 to 29 who had recovered from COVID-19.

The DNA sequence is TGTGCCAGCAGCCTCTTGGAGCGCAATGAGCAGTTCTTC. Its coded protein is CASSLLERNEQFF. Rearrangement joined TRBV6-5 to TRBJ2-1; the D gene is unclear. The CDR3 numbers 13 residues from cysteine through phenylalanine. Just the 39-base CDR3 DNA is kept, in frame starting at base 1. V loses 6 bases of germline sequence and J loses 6 bases, and the interval between the two ends is 12 bases. Taken from the germline V gene, the CDR1 and CDR2 loops are MNHEY and SVGAGI.